A selection of T cell receptor beta chains follows, all from one sample in a study of beta chain features in type 1 diabetes. Sequencing was performed with immunoSEQ multiplex PCR; in TCRdb, only in-frame clones are kept and a portion is missing. The data show 200,000 to 250,000 clones, 9.6% seen once. Sequences were obtained from naive CD4+ T cells from blood. The receptor source for this set is a woman under 30 in good health. Each CDR3 is given with its conserved first and last residue. The D gene is left open where the match is weak. The size entry is marked missing in some rows and otherwise reads once, few, many or a size class.

D gene	clone size	V gene	J gene	CDR3 DNA	CDR3 protein
NA	once	TRBV1	TRBJ2-3	TGCACCAGCAGCCAAGGACTAGCGGGAGACACAGATACGCAGTATTTT	CTSSQGLAGDTDTQYF
TRBD1	NA	TRBV9	TRBJ2-1	TGTGCCAGCAGCGTAGTAGGGACAGGGGGCTACAATGAGCAGTTCTTC	CASSVVGTGGYNEQFF
NA	NA	TRBV5-1	TRBJ1-1	TGCGCCAGCAGCTTGTTTGTGGAGGGGCGGGACACTGAAGCTTTCTTT	CASSLFVEGRDTEAFF
TRBD1	NA	TRBV5-1	TRBJ2-7	TGCGCCAGCAGCTTGGGGACAGGGAAAACCTACGAGCAGTACTTC	CASSLGTGKTYEQYF
TRBD1	NA	TRBV11-2	TRBJ1-2	TGTGCCAGCAGCTCGGGGACAGGTCACACCTTC	CASSSGTGHTF
NA	few	TRBV27	TRBJ2-6	TGTGCCAGCCGGAATCAGGGTGGCCCTGGGGCCAACGTCCTGACTTTC	CASRNQGGPGANVLTF
TRBD2	NA	TRBV30	TRBJ2-1	TGTGCCTGGAGTTCCCCCAAGACTAGCGGGATCAATGAGCAGTTCTTC	CAWSSPKTSGINEQFF
TRBD1	NA	TRBV4-2	TRBJ1-4	TGTGCCAGCAGCCAGGACAGGGGACGGGGAAAACTGTTTTTT	CASSQDRGRGKLFF
TRBD1	few	TRBV4-1	TRBJ2-5	TGCGCCAGCAGCCCCGGGACAGGGAGCCTTGTGGAGACCCAGTACTTC	CASSPGTGSLVETQYF
NA	few	TRBV30	TRBJ2-1	TGTGCCTGGAGTGTAAGAAGCGGACTGGGGTACAATGAGCAGTTCTTC	CAWSVRSGLGYNEQFF
NA	NA	TRBV9	TRBJ2-2	TGTGCCAGCAGCGTAGTAGCAGGGACGAACACCGGGGAGCTGTTTTTT	CASSVVAGTNTGELFF
NA	NA	TRBV7-2	TRBJ2-5	TGTGCCAGCAGCTTAGCGGGGGGGCCGGGGCGAGAGACCCAGTACTTC	CASSLAGGPGRETQYF
NA	few	TRBV20-1	TRBJ2-1	TGCAGTGCCAGGGGTGATGAGCAGTTCTTC	CSARGDEQFF
NA	NA	TRBV29-1	TRBJ1-1	TGCAGCGTGGTACAGGGAGTAGGCACTGAAGCTTTCTTT	CSVVQGVGTEAFF
NA	NA	TRBV20-1	TRBJ2-7	TGCAGTGCTAGTCCTCTTTACGAGCAGTACTTC	CSASPLYEQYF
NA	few	TRBV5-6	TRBJ2-5	TGTGCCAGCAGCTTGGAACGCGGAGAGACCCAGTACTTC	CASSLERGETQYF
TRBD2	NA	TRBV5-4	TRBJ2-2	TGTGCCAGCAGCTTGGCGGGGACTAGAAGGACCGGGGAGCTGTTTTTT	CASSLAGTRRTGELFF
TRBD2	NA	TRBV15	TRBJ2-1	TGTGCCACCAGCCGCAGGACTAGCTCCTACAATGAGCAGTTCTTC	CATSRRTSSYNEQFF
NA	many	TRBV30	TRBJ2-7	TGTGCCTGGCACCGCGGGTCCTACGAGCAGTACTTC	CAWHRGSYEQYF
TRBD1	few	TRBV29-1	TRBJ1-4	TGCAGCATTTACAGGACAGGAGGGGATGAAAAACTGTTTTTT	CSIYRTGGDEKLFF
NA	few	TRBV6-5	TRBJ1-1	TGTGCCAGCAGTTACGAGGGTGGGACTGAAGCTTTCTTT	CASSYEGGTEAFF
TRBD1	few	TRBV5-1	TRBJ2-7	TGCGCCAGCAGCGGAACAGGGGACAGCTCCTACGAGCAGTACTTC	CASSGTGDSSYEQYF
NA	NA	TRBV7-9	TRBJ2-5	TGTGCCAGCACGGGGGAAACTCAAGAGACCCAGTACTTC	CASTGETQETQYF
NA	few	TRBV14	TRBJ1-4	TGTGCCAGCAGCTACAGGGACGCAACTAATGAAAAACTGTTTTTT	CASSYRDATNEKLFF
NA	few	TRBV6-4	TRBJ1-1	TGTGCCAGCAGTTCAGGGCTAGGCACTGAAGCTTTCTTT	CASSSGLGTEAFF
NA	NA	TRBV5-1	TRBJ1-1	TGCGCCAGCAGCTTCGGAGAGGACACTGAAGCTTTCTTT	CASSFGEDTEAFF
NA	NA	TRBV2	TRBJ1-4	TGTGCCAGCAGTGAAGGTGTAGAGTTAAGTGAAAAACTGTTTTTT	CASSEGVELSEKLFF
NA	few	TRBV30	TRBJ2-5	TGTGCCTGGGGCCCTGGCCTCGCCGGGAATCAAGAGACCCAGTACTTC	CAWGPGLAGNQETQYF
TRBD1	few	TRBV18	TRBJ1-5	TGTGCCAGCTCACCCCGGGCAGGGGGCGAGACTGGTCAGCCCCAGCATTTT	CASSPRAGGETGQPQHF
NA	NA	TRBV5-1	TRBJ2-1	TGCGCCAGCAGCAGCCCTAGCGCGGACAATGAGCAGTTCTTC	CASSSPSADNEQFF
NA	NA	TRBV5-1	TRBJ2-5	TGCGCCAGCAGCTTGGTCCCAGGCCAGGAGACCCAGTACTTC	CASSLVPGQETQYF
TRBD1	NA	TRBV5-1	TRBJ1-1	TGCGCCAGCAGCGCTAGACAGGGGAATTTGAACACTGAAGCTTTCTTT	CASSARQGNLNTEAFF
NA	many	TRBV30	TRBJ2-1	TGTGCCTGGAGTGTATTCACCTACAATGAGCAGTTCTTC	CAWSVFTYNEQFF
NA	NA	TRBV19	TRBJ2-6	TGTGCCAGTAGTATCCTGTCCGGACTGGGTGGGGCCAACGTCCTGACTTTC	CASSILSGLGGANVLTF
TRBD2	NA	TRBV5-4	TRBJ2-1	TGTGCCAGCAGCTGGAAACTAGCGGCCAATGAGCAGTTCTTC	CASSWKLAANEQFF
TRBD2	few	TRBV25-1	TRBJ2-7	TGTGCCAGCAGAACTAGCGGGTACTCCTACGAGCAGTACTTC	CASRTSGYSYEQYF
NA	NA	TRBV6-5	TRBJ1-2	TGTGCCAGCAGTTACTCAAGGGGGATCGGCGGCTACACCTTC	CASSYSRGIGGYTF
NA	NA	TRBV5-1	TRBJ1-1	TGCGCCAGCAGCTCAGCTCCCAGGGTCACTGAAGCTTTCTTT	CASSSAPRVTEAFF
TRBD1	many	TRBV29-1	TRBJ2-2	TGCAGCGCGAAACAGGGGTCCAACACCGGGGAGCTGTTTTTT	CSAKQGSNTGELFF
TRBD1	NA	TRBV5-1	TRBJ2-2	TGCGCCAGCAGCTTGGCCGTAGGGGGCTCCACCGGGGAGCTGTTTTTT	CASSLAVGGSTGELFF
TRBD2	few	TRBV5-1	TRBJ2-4	TGCGCCAGCAAGGCTAGCGGGGGGCCTCAAAACATTCAGTACTTC	CASKASGGPQNIQYF
NA	few	TRBV18	TRBJ1-6	TGTGCCAGCTCACCTATGGCTGGGGGCGATAATTCACCCCTCCACTTT	CASSPMAGGDNSPLHF
TRBD2	NA	TRBV11-2	TRBJ2-3	TGTGCCAGCAGCATAAGGACTAGCGGGGCCAGCACAGATACGCAGTATTTT	CASSIRTSGASTDTQYF
TRBD2	few	TRBV12-5	TRBJ2-1	TGTGCTAGTGGTTTAGTGGTAGGACTAGCGGGTATCTCCGGATACAATGAGCAGTTCTTC	CASGLVVGLAGISGYNEQFF
NA	few	TRBV19	TRBJ2-5	TGTGCCAGTAGTATAGGACTAGGCGAGACCCAGTACTTC	CASSIGLGETQYF
NA	NA	TRBV14	TRBJ1-2	TGTGCCAGCAGCCAGGGGCCTCGGGGCTACACCTTC	CASSQGPRGYTF
NA	few	TRBV7-2	TRBJ2-7	TGTGCCAGCAGCTTAGCGCTAGACGAGCAGTACTTC	CASSLALDEQYF
TRBD2	NA	TRBV5-1	TRBJ2-3	TGCGCCAGCAGCCCCACGGGACTAGCGGGAGGGGAGGATACGCAGTATTTT	CASSPTGLAGGEDTQYF
TRBD2	NA	TRBV6-1	TRBJ2-1	TGTGCCAGCAGGGGAAGCGGGGGGGCATGGTCGGAGTTCTTC	CASRGSGGAWSEFF
TRBD2	few	TRBV5-1	TRBJ2-7	TGCGCCAGCAGCCTTAGCGGGAGAAGCTACGAGCAGTACTTC	CASSLSGRSYEQYF
TRBD1	few	TRBV2	TRBJ2-5	TGTGCCAGCAAATCGACAGGGCCGACCCAGTACTTC	CASKSTGPTQYF